The 8 T cell receptor beta chains presented below share a single source sample, sequenced in a study of blood T cell repertoires in COVID-19. Data came from immunoSEQ multiplex PCR; TCRdb stores just in-frame clones and leaves some out. The repertoire includes about 130,000 clones, over 70% of them detected once, and about 3.8% sits in the top ten. Sequences were obtained from peripheral blood. Every receptor here comes from a woman aged 45-65 years with acute or convalescent COVID-19.

The rearrangement joins TRBV24-1 to TRBJ1-2, with 7 bases identical to TRBD1. Germline CDR1 reads KGHDR; CDR2 reads SFDVKD. Trimming at V came to 11 bases and at J to 6 bases, leaving 14 bases not matched to a gene. This CDR3 is 14 amino acids long. CDR3 nucleotides: TGTGCCATCACTACCGACCCAGGGGGACATGGCTACACCTTC. Protein sequence: CAITTDPGGHGYTF.

This chain uses TRBV10-2 with TRBJ2-2; 16 bases fit TRBD2. V lost 5 bases, J lost 3 bases, and 6 bases stayed unmatched. There are 18 residues in the CDR3. Germline CDR1 WSHSY, CDR2 SAAADI. The CDR3 sequence is CASSKGGLAGGHTGELFF. The CDR3 DNA follows: TGCGCCAGCAGTAAGGGGGGACTAGCGGGAGGGCACACCGGGGAGCTGTTTTTT.

This chain links TRBV28 with TRBJ2-7; D unresolved. The CDR3 runs 12 residues. CDR1 and CDR2 (germline): MDHEN, SYDVKM. With 7 bases removed from V and 1 base from J, the gap between germline ends came to 8 bases. The CDR3 coding sequence is TGTGCCAGCAACGGAGTTTCCTACGAGCAGTACTTC. It is translated as CASNGVSYEQYF.

The chain has TRBV6-1 and TRBJ2-7, with D possibly being TRBD2 (6 bases). V lost 3 bases and J 6 bases, leaving 15 bases between the germline ends. The germline CDR1 and CDR2 sequences are MNHNS and SASEGT. The CDR3 loop spans 14 amino acids. CDR3 nucleotides: TGTGCCAGCAGTGATGGCGGGACCCTACGCGAGCAGTACTTC. Protein sequence: CASSDGGTLREQYF.

This clone was recorded once. J is TRBJ2-5 and V is TRBV7-9, with D tentatively TRBD1 (7 bases). In germline, CDR1 is SEHNR, CDR2 FQNEAQ (reference sequence). This CDR3 comprises 16 residues. The germline V and J ends were trimmed by 5 bases and 0 bases, with 16 bases remaining between them. CDR3 DNA: TGTGCCAGCAGCGCCAGGGGGGAGACGTACCAAGAGACCCAGTACTTC. Its translation: CASSARGETYQETQYF.

The chain couples TRBV19 to TRBJ1-2; TRBD1 might be the D (5 bases). The CDR3 has 13 amino acids. Germline-derived CDR1 and CDR2 are LNHDA and SQIVND (reference sequence). Trimming cost V 6 bases and J 5 bases, with 13 bases left between them. This CDR3 is CASSTYRNYGYTF. CDR3 sequence (DNA): TGTGCCAGTAGCACCTACAGGAATTATGGCTACACCTTC.

This chain links TRBV14 with TRBJ1-1, with 7 bases identical to TRBD1. The germline V gene encodes CDR1 SGHDN and CDR2 FVKESK. V was clipped by 0 bases and J by 6 bases; unmatched bases: 4. The CDR3 loop spans 14 amino acids. Here the CDR3 DNA reads TGTGCCAGCAGCCAAGATACAGGGGCGCCTGAAGCTTTCTTT. This gives the protein CASSQDTGAPEAFF.

V usage is TRBV6-5 and J usage is TRBJ1-1; no firm D call. Germline V lookup: CDR1 MNHEY, CDR2 SVGAGI. The CDR3 is 14 amino acids. V gave up 8 bases and J gave up 1 base, with 14 bases separating them. The CDR3 region is CASSPAERNTEAFF. In DNA form, the CDR3 reads TGTGCCAGCTCACCGGCGGAGAGGAACACTGAAGCTTTCTTT.